Listed here are 18 T cell receptor beta chains from one sample, sequenced in a study of shared T cell receptors in the human thymus. Libraries were prepared by immunoSEQ multiplex PCR; TCRdb keeps only in-frame clonotypes and omits some of them. The repertoire holds about 400,000 clones, roughly 94% seen once, with roughly 0.02% in the top ten. Sequenced material: thymocytes. The receptors shown here come from a human donor.

The genes are TRBV10-3 and TRBJ1-5, with D possibly being TRBD1 (5 bases). This CDR3 contains 13 residues. Trimming shortened V by 6 bases and J by 9 bases, and 15 bases separated the two germline ends. Germline V lookup: CDR1 ENHRY, CDR2 SYGVKD. Written as DNA, the CDR3 is TGTGCCATCAGCCGGGACCGACCTTCGCCCCAGCATTTT. Its translation: CAISRDRPSPQHF.

This chain links TRBV6-1 with TRBJ2-2; TRBD1 aligns across 9 bases. Looked up from germline, CDR1 is MNHNS and CDR2 is SASEGT. The V segment lost 6 bases and the J segment 6 bases; nucleotides outside the gene matches: 8. The CDR3 sequence is 15 residues long. The CDR3: CASRLGTGNAGELFF. CDR3 bases: TGTGCCAGCAGATTGGGGACAGGGAATGCCGGGGAGCTGTTTTTT.

This chain connects TRBV29-1 to TRBJ1-5; weak D call: TRBD1 (6 bases). This CDR3 has 13 residues. CDR1 is SQVTM and CDR2 is ANQGSEA in the germline V gene. V was trimmed by 4 bases and J by 4 bases, leaving 11 bases between them. The CDR3 sequence is CSVGTALNQPQHF. As DNA, the CDR3 is TGCAGCGTTGGGACAGCCTTAAATCAGCCCCAGCATTTT.

J is TRBJ1-5 and V is TRBV28; no reliable D call. The V and J ends lost 6 bases and 7 bases respectively, with 19 bases between them. There are 15 residues in the CDR3. The V gene's germline CDR1 is MDHEN and CDR2 SYDVKM. The CDR3 coding sequence is TGTGCCAGCAGCCAGACCGTACCGGGCTACCAGCCCCAGCATTTT. Its protein is CASSQTVPGYQPQHF.

The chain is built from TRBV29-1 and TRBJ1-5, with D tentatively TRBD1 (6 bases). Trimming removed 5 bases from V and 1 base from J, with 9 bases in between. The CDR3 covers 13 residues. Germline CDR1 reads SQVTM; CDR2 reads ANQGSEA. CDR3 sequence reads: CSVRGGSNQPQHF. For the CDR3, the DNA is TGCAGCGTTAGAGGGGGAAGCAATCAGCCCCAGCATTTT.

This clone occurred once. The chain links TRBV15 to TRBJ2-7; TRBD1 matches at 7 bases. With 0 bases clipped from V and 3 bases from J, the junction kept 5 bases outside the gene matches. The CDR3 has 15 amino acids. Per the germline V gene, CDR1 is LNHNV and CDR2 is YYDKDF (reference sequence). The DNA for the CDR3 is TGTGCCACCAGCAGAGAAACAGGGGACAACTACGAGCAGTACTTC. It yields the protein CATSRETGDNYEQYF.

This clone was counted a single time. V and J are TRBV7-8 and TRBJ1-3; 7 bases are shared with TRBD1. Unmatched junction bases numbered 6, after V lost 5 bases and J lost 2 bases. CDR3 length: 15 residues. The germline gives CDR1 SGHVS, CDR2 FQNEAQ. The CDR3, as DNA: TGTGCCAGCAGCCGCCTCGACAGGGCTGGAAACACCATATATTTT. Encoded protein: CASSRLDRAGNTIYF.

The chain links TRBV28 to TRBJ2-1, with D maybe TRBD2 (6 bases). The CDR3 sequence is 20 residues long. Germline V gene sequence: CDR1 MDHEN, CDR2 SYDVKM. The germline V and J ends were trimmed by 8 bases and 5 bases, with 34 bases remaining between them. The chain's CDR3 is CASSFTRDIHAGLTDNEQFF. The CDR3 DNA reads TGTGCCAGCTCTTTTACCCGTGACATCCACGCGGGGCTCACCGACAATGAGCAGTTCTTC.

The chain couples TRBV7-9 to TRBJ1-1; the D is unclear. This CDR3 spans 16 amino acids. V gave up 5 bases and J gave up 0 bases, with 16 bases separating them. The germline gives CDR1 SEHNR, CDR2 FQNEAQ (reference sequence). The CDR3, as DNA: TGTGCCAGCAGCCCTAAAGATAGAGGGTTGAACACTGAAGCTTTCTTT. It yields the protein CASSPKDRGLNTEAFF.

The CDR3 nucleotides are TGTGCCAGCAGCTTGGCCAAACTAGCGGGAGGCCCAGTCGGTACGCAGTATTTT. Translated, it gives CASSLAKLAGGPVGTQYF. V and J are TRBV5-6 and TRBJ2-3, with 12 bases that match TRBD2. The CDR3 consists of 18 residues. Germline V gene lookup returns CDR1 SGHDT and CDR2 YYEEEE. Unmatched junction bases numbered 13, after V lost 0 bases and J lost 8 bases.

The CDR3 coding sequence is TGTGCCACCAGCATCCGGGACAGGCCCGCTAGCACAGATACGCAGTATTTT. Its translation is CATSIRDRPASTDTQYF. V gene TRBV15 combines with J gene TRBJ2-3, with 8 bases lining up with TRBD1. The length of the CDR3 is 17 residues. CDR1 is LNHNV and CDR2 is YYDKDF in the germline V gene (reference sequence). The V and J ends lost 4 bases and 0 bases, in that order; junction bases with no gene match: 9.

The chain links TRBV7-9 to TRBJ2-1; D possibly corresponds to TRBD1 (6 bases). Deletions cut 4 bases from V and 0 bases from J, with 13 bases between. This CDR3 has 16 amino acids. CDR1 and CDR2 from the germline V gene are SEHNR and FQNEAQ (reference sequence). The DNA for the CDR3 is TGTGCCAGCAGCTCGCCCGGGACAAGCTCCTACAATGAGCAGTTCTTC. Its translation is CASSSPGTSSYNEQFF.

The chain recombines TRBV13 with TRBJ1-3; 8 nucleotides align to TRBD1. V shed 3 bases and J 0 bases; nucleotides not matched to a gene: 28. CDR3 length equals 24 residues. Germline CDR1 and CDR2: PRHDT and FYEKMQ (reference sequence). The CDR3 nucleotides are TGTGCCAGCAGCTTGCCTGATTCTTGGCTTCCCGGGACAGGCGCCGTTTACTCTGGAAACACCATATATTTT. Its protein is CASSLPDSWLPGTGAVYSGNTIYF.

J is TRBJ2-3 and V is TRBV4-2; TRBD2 aligns across 11 bases. In germline, CDR1 is LGHNA, CDR2 YNFKEQ. This CDR3 is 17 amino acids long. J was trimmed by 4 bases and V by 1 base; bases with no gene match: 7. CDR3 in amino acids: CASSQGPRLAGPDTQYF. CDR3 coding DNA: TGTGCCAGCAGCCAAGGTCCGAGACTAGCGGGACCAGATACGCAGTATTTT.

The chain links TRBV5-8 to TRBJ2-3; 8 bases map to TRBD1. V lost 0 bases to trimming and J lost 4 bases; unmatched junction nucleotides: 4. The CDR3 contains 15 residues. The V gene's germline CDR1 is SGHTS and CDR2 YDEGEE. Written as DNA, the CDR3 is TGTGCCAGCAGCTTGGTACAGGGGGAGGCAGATACGCAGTATTTT. Amino acid sequence: CASSLVQGEADTQYF.

The chain carries TRBV14 and TRBJ2-3; 10 bases agree with TRBD2. Trimming at V came to 3 bases and at J to 7 bases, leaving 7 bases not matched to a gene. This CDR3 comprises 15 residues. Germline V CDR1 and CDR2: SGHDN, FVKESK. DNA of the CDR3: TGTGCCAGCAGCCATCCTTGGACTAGCGGTCATACGCAGTATTTT. This translates into CASSHPWTSGHTQYF.

In nucleotides, the CDR3 is TGTGCCAGCAGCGTAGGGAGGGCGGGGACCGGGGAGCTGTTTTTT. This codes for CASSVGRAGTGELFF. The chain uses TRBV14 and TRBJ2-2; 7 bases are a match to TRBD2. There are 15 residues in the CDR3. V dropped 5 bases and J dropped 5; count of bases not matched to a gene: 8. Germline lookup yields CDR1 SGHDN and CDR2 FVKESK.

This clone was counted once. This chain connects TRBV27 to TRBJ2-1, with TRBD2 identical over 7 bases. The J segment lost 8 bases and the V segment lost 8 bases, leaving 12 bases of the junction unmatched. The CDR3 runs to 14 residues. Germline CDR1 and CDR2: MNHEY and SMNVEV (reference sequence). CDR3: CASQEGGSGDEQFF. DNA of the CDR3: TGTGCCAGCCAAGAGGGCGGGAGCGGTGATGAGCAGTTCTTC.